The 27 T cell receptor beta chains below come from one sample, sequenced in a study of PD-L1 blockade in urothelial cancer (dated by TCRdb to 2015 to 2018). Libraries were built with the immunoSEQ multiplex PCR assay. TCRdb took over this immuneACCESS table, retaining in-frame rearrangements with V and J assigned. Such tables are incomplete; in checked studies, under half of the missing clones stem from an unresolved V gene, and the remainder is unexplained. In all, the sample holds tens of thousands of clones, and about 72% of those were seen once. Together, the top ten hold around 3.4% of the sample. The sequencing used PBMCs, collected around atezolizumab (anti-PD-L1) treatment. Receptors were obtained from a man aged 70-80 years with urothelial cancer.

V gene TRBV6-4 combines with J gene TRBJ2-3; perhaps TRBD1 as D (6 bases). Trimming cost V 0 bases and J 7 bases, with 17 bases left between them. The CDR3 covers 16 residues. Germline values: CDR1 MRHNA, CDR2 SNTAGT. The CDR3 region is CASSDSARGFSNTQYF. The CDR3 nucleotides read TGTGCCAGCAGTGACTCCGCCAGGGGATTTTCAAATACGCAGTATTTT.

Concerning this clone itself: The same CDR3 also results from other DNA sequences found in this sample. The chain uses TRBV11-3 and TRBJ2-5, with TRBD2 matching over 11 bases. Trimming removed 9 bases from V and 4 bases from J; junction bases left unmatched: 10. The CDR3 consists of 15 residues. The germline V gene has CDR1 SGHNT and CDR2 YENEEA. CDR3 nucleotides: TGTGCCAGTAACGTTATAGCGGGAGGGCCAGAGACCCAGTACTTC. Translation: CASNVIAGGPETQYF.

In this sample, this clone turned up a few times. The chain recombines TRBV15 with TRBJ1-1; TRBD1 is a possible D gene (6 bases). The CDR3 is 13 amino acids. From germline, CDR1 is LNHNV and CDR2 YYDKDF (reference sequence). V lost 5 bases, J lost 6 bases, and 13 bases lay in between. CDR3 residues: CATSGQTWAEAFF. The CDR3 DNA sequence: TGTGCCACCAGCGGACAGACTTGGGCTGAAGCTTTCTTT.

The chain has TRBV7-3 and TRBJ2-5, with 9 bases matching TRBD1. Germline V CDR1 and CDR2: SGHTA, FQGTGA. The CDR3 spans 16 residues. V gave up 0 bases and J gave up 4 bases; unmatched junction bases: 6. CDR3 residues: CASSLTAQGAGETQYF. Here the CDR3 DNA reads TGTGCCAGCAGCTTAACAGCACAGGGGGCGGGAGAGACCCAGTACTTC. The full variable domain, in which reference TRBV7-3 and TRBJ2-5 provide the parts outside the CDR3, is GAGVSQTPSNKVTEKGKYVELRCDPISGHTALYWYRQSLGQGPEFLIYFQGTGAADDSGLPNDRFFAVRPEGSVSTLKIQRTERGDSAVYLCASSLTAQGAGETQYFGPGTRLLVL.

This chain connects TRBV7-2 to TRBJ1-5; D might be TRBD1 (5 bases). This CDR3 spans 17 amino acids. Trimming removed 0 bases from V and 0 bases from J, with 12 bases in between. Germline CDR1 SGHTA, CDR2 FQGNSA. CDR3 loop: CASSLARWGHSNQPQHF. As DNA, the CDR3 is TGTGCCAGCAGCTTAGCGCGCTGGGGCCATAGCAATCAGCCCCAGCATTTT.

The CDR3 spells CASSAQSGAGRTGELFF. CDR3 sequence (DNA): TGTGCCAGCAGCGCGCAATCCGGGGCCGGGAGGACCGGGGAGCTGTTTTTT. This chain uses TRBV7-3 with TRBJ2-2; 7 bases agree with TRBD2. J gave up 5 bases and V 5 bases, and 14 bases lay outside the gene matches. This CDR3 region has 17 residues. CDR1 and CDR2 (germline): SGHTA, FQGTGA.

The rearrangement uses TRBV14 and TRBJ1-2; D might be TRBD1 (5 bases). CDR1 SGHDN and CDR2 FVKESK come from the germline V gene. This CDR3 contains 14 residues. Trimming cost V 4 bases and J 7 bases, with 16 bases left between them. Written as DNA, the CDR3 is TGTGCCAGCAGCCCCTCGCAGGGAGGTTCTGGCTACACCTTC. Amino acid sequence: CASSPSQGGSGYTF. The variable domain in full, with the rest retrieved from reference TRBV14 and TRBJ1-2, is EAGVTQFPSHSVIEKGQTVTLRCDPISGHDNLYWYRRVMGKEIKFLLHFVKESKQDESGMPNNRFLAERTGGTYSTLKVQPAELEDSGVYFCASSPSQGGSGYTFGSGTRLTVV.

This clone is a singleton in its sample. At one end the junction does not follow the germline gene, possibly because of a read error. CDR3 region: CAISGAVGYGYTF. The CDR3 bases are TGTGCCATCAGTGGGGCTGTTGGCTATGGCTACACCTTC. The rearrangement uses TRBV6-5 and TRBJ1-2, with D perhaps matching TRBD1 (5 bases). The CDR3 extends over 13 amino acids. CDR1 is MNHEY and CDR2 is SVGAGI in the germline V gene.

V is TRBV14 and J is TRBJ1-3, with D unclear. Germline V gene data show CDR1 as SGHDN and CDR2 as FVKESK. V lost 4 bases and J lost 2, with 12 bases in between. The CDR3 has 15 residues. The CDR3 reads CASSPLGRAGNTIYF. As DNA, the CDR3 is TGTGCCAGCAGCCCCCTCGGGAGGGCTGGAAACACCATATATTTT.

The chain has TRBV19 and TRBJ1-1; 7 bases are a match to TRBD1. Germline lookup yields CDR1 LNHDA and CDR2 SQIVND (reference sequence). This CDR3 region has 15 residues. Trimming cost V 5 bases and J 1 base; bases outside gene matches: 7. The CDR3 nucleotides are TGTGCCAGTAGTCCCCCAAGGACAGGGAACACTGAAGCTTTCTTT. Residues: CASSPPRTGNTEAFF. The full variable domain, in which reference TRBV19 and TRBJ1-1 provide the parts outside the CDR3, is DGGITQSPKYLFRKEGQNVTLSCEQNLNHDAMYWYRQDPGQGLRLIYYSQIVNDFQKGDIAEGYSVSREKKESFPLTVTSAQKNPTAFYLCASSPPRTGNTEAFFGQGTRLTVV.

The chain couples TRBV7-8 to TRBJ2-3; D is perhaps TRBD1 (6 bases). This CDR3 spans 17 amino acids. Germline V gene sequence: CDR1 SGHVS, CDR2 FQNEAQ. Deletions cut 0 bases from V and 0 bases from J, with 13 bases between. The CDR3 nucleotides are TGTGCCAGCAGCTTAGCATCAGGGGCAACTAGCACAGATACGCAGTATTTT. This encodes CASSLASGATSTDTQYF.

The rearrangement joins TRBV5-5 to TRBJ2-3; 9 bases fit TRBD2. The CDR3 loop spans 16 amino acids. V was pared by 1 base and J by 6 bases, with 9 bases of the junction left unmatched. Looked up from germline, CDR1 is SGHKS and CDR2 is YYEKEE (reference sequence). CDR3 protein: CASSLRAGGQSDTQYF. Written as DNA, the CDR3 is TGTGCCAGCAGCTTGAGGGCGGGGGGGCAATCGGATACGCAGTATTTT.

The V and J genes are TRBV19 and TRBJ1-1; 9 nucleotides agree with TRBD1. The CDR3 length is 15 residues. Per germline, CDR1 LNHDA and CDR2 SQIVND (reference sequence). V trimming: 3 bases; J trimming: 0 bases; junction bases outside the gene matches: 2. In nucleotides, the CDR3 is TGTGCCAGTAGTATCAACAGGGGGCTGAACACTGAAGCTTTCTTT. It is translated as CASSINRGLNTEAFF. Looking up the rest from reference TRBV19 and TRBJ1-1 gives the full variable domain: DGGITQSPKYLFRKEGQNVTLSCEQNLNHDAMYWYRQDPGQGLRLIYYSQIVNDFQKGDIAEGYSVSREKKESFPLTVTSAQKNPTAFYLCASSINRGLNTEAFFGQGTRLTVV.

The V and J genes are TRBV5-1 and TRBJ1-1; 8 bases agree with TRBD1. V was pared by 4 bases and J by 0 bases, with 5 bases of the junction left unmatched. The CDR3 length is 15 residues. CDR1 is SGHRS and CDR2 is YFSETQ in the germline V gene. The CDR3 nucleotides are TGCGCCAGCAGCCCTGGACAGGGAATGAACACTGAAGCTTTCTTT. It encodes CASSPGQGMNTEAFF. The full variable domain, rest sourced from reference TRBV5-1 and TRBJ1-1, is KAGVTQTPRYLIKTRGQQVTLSCSPISGHRSVSWYQQTPGQGLQFLFEYFSETQRNKGNFPGRFSGRQFSNSRSEMNVSTLELGDSALYLCASSPGQGMNTEAFFGQGTRLTVV.

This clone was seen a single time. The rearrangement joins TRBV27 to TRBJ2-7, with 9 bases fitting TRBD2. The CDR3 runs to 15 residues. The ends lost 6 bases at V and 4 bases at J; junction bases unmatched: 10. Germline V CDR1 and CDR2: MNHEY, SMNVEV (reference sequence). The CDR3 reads CASSLGASGMYEQYF. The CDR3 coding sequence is TGTGCCAGCAGCTTGGGGGCTAGCGGGATGTACGAGCAGTACTTC.

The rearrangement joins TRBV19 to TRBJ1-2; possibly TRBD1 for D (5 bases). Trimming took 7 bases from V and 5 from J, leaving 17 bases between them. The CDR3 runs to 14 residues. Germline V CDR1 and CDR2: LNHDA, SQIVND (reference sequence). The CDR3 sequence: CASTFRGDAYGYTF. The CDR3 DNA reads TGTGCCAGTACCTTCCGGGGGGACGCATATGGCTACACCTTC.

The CDR3 DNA reads TGTGCCAGCAGTCCGAGGACAGGGGGCTATGGCTACACCTTC. Translation gives CASSPRTGGYGYTF. The rearrangement joins TRBV27 to TRBJ1-2, with 10 bases that match TRBD1. Trimming at V came to 5 bases and at J to 4 bases, leaving 4 bases not matched to a gene. Germline lookup yields CDR1 MNHEY and CDR2 SMNVEV (reference sequence). CDR3 length: 14 amino acids.

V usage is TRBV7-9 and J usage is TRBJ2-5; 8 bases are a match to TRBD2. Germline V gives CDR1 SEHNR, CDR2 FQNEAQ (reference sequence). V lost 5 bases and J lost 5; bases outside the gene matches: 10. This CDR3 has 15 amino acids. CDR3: CASSPNGLAGETQYF. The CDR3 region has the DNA TGTGCCAGCAGCCCCAATGGGCTAGCGGGTGAGACCCAGTACTTC.

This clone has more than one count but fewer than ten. The DNA for the CDR3 is TGTGCCAGCAGTCCCCGGGCGGGGGGCGGCACCGGGGAGCTGTTTTTT. This gives the protein CASSPRAGGGTGELFF. This chain links TRBV6-6 with TRBJ2-2, with 8 positions matching TRBD2. The junction had 9 bases not matched to a gene; V was cut back by 5 bases and J by 4 bases. The CDR3 is made up of 16 amino acids. The germline V gene has CDR1 MNHNY and CDR2 SVGAGI (reference sequence).

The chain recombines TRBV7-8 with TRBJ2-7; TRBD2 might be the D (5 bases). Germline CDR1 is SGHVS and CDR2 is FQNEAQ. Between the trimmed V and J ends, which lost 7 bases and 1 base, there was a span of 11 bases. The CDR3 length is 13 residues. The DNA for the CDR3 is TGTGCCAGCACCCACCGGGAATCCTACGAGCAGTACTTC. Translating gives CASTHRESYEQYF.

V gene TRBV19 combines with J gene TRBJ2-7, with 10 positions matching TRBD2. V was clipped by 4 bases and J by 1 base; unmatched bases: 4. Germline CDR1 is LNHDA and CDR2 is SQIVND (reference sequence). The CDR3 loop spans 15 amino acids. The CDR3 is CASSTTSGRSYEQYF. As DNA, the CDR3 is TGTGCCAGTAGTACGACTAGCGGGCGATCCTACGAGCAGTACTTC.

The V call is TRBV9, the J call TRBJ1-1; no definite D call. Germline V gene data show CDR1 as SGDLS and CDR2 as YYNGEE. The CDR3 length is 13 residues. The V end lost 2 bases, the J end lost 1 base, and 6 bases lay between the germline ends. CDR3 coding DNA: TGTGCCAGCAGCGTTGGCTGGAACACTGAAGCTTTCTTT. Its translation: CASSVGWNTEAFF.

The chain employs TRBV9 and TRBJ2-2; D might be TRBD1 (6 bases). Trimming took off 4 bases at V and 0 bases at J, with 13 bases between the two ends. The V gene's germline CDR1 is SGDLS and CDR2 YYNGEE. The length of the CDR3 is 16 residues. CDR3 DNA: TGTGCCAGCAGCCCCCGACAGGTCGCGAACACCGGGGAGCTGTTTTTT. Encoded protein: CASSPRQVANTGELFF.

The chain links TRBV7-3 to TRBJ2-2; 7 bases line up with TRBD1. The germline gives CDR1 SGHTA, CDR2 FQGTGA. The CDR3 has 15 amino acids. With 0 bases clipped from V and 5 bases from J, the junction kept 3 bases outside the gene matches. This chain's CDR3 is CASSLTGGRTGELFF. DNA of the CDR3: TGTGCCAGCAGCTTAACAGGGGGCCGTACCGGGGAGCTGTTTTTT.

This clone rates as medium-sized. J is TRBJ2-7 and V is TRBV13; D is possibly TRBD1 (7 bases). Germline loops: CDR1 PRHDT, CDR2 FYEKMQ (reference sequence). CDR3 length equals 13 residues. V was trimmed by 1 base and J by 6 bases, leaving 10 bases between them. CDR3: CASSLDQGGEQYF. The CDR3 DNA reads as TGTGCCAGCAGCTTAGATCAGGGGGGCGAGCAGTACTTC.

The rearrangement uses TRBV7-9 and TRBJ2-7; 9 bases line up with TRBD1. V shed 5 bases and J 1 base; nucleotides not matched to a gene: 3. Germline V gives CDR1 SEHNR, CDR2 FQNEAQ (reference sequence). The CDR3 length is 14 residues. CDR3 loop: CASSGQGLSYEQYF. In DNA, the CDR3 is TGTGCCAGCAGCGGACAGGGGTTGTCCTACGAGCAGTACTTC.

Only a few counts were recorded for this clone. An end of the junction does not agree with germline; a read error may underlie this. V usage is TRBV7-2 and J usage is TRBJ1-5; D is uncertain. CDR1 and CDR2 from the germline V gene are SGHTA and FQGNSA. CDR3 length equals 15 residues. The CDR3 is CASTLIHGGNQPQHF. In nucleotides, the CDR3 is TGTGCCAGCACCTTAATACACGGGGGCAATCAGCCCCAGCATTTT.